Listed below are T cell receptor beta chains from one sample, sequenced in a study of technical replicates of blood from several donors. Assay used: immunoSEQ multiplex PCR; TCRdb lists only in-frame clones, some missing. The table shows tens of thousands of clones, with 80% to 95% occurring only once. Sequences were obtained from T cells isolated from PBMCs. The receptor source for this set is a human donor in good health. Some clones in this sample may be carry-over from other donors' samples. CDR3s include the opening cysteine and the closing phenylalanine or tryptophan. The order of the fields is CDR3 protein, CDR3 DNA, CDR3 length, J gene, clone size, V gene, D gene. A D gene is named only where the DNA matches it firmly. Expanded clones get a size class; other rows say once, few or many, or leave the size out.

CDR3aa: CSARQGSDTGELFF
CDR3nt: TGCAGCGCAAGACAGGGATCGGACACCGGGGAGCTGTTTTTT
len: 14
j_gene: TRBJ2-2
abundance: NA
v_gene: TRBV29-1
d_gene: TRBD1

CDR3aa: CASSNRDNTGELFF
CDR3nt: TGTGCCAGTAGCAACAGGGATAACACCGGGGAGCTGTTTTTT
len: 14
j_gene: TRBJ2-2
abundance: NA
v_gene: TRBV19
d_gene: NA

CDR3aa: CASSQEGALAGVGIQETQYF
CDR3nt: TGTGCCAGCAGCCAAGAAGGTGCGCTAGCGGGAGTTGGGATTCAAGAGACCCAGTACTTC
len: 20
j_gene: TRBJ2-5
abundance: NA
v_gene: TRBV4-2
d_gene: TRBD2

CDR3aa: CASSGDRGNEQFF
CDR3nt: TGTGCCAGCAGCGGGGACAGGGGAAATGAGCAGTTCTTC
len: 13
j_gene: TRBJ2-1
abundance: NA
v_gene: TRBV2
d_gene: TRBD1

CDR3aa: CASSQDPEIHTQYF
CDR3nt: TGTGCCAGCAGCCAAGATCCGGAGATCCATACGCAGTATTTT
len: 14
j_gene: TRBJ2-3
abundance: NA
v_gene: TRBV4-2
d_gene: NA

CDR3aa: CASSGTGFSEAFF
CDR3nt: TGTGCCAGCAGCGGTACAGGGTTTTCTGAAGCTTTCTTT
len: 13
j_gene: TRBJ1-1
abundance: NA
v_gene: TRBV7-9
d_gene: NA

CDR3aa: CASSQGVEAEAFF
CDR3nt: TGCGCCAGCAGCCAAGGCGTCGAGGCTGAAGCTTTCTTT
len: 13
j_gene: TRBJ1-1
abundance: NA
v_gene: TRBV4-3
d_gene: NA

CDR3aa: CASRYTGGNTEAFF
CDR3nt: TGTGCCAGCAGATACACAGGGGGGAACACTGAAGCTTTCTTT
len: 14
j_gene: TRBJ1-1
abundance: NA
v_gene: TRBV2
d_gene: TRBD1

CDR3aa: CASSYSSGRTGELFF
CDR3nt: TGTGCCAGCAGTTACTCGAGCGGGAGAACCGGGGAGCTGTTTTTT
len: 15
j_gene: TRBJ2-2
abundance: NA
v_gene: TRBV6-5
d_gene: TRBD2

CDR3aa: CASGGTSGYEQYF
CDR3nt: TGTGCCAGTGGGGGGACTAGCGGCTACGAGCAGTACTTC
len: 13
j_gene: TRBJ2-7
abundance: NA
v_gene: TRBV9
d_gene: TRBD2

CDR3aa: CASSQPGDGNQPQHF
CDR3nt: TGTGCCAGCAGCCAACCAGGGGACGGCAATCAGCCCCAGCATTTT
len: 15
j_gene: TRBJ1-5
abundance: NA
v_gene: TRBV7-9
d_gene: NA

CDR3aa: CASSIGQGRETQYF
CDR3nt: TGCGCCAGCAGCATTGGACAGGGTCGAGAGACCCAGTACTTC
len: 14
j_gene: TRBJ2-5
abundance: NA
v_gene: TRBV5-1
d_gene: TRBD1

CDR3aa: CASSVKQITEKLFF
CDR3nt: TGTGCCAGCAGTGTAAAACAGATTACTGAAAAACTGTTTTTT
len: 14
j_gene: TRBJ1-4
abundance: NA
v_gene: TRBV2
d_gene: NA

CDR3aa: CASSIRDIRYQTYEQYF
CDR3nt: TGTGCCAGCAGTATTCGGGACATCAGATACCAAACCTACGAGCAGTACTTC
len: 17
j_gene: TRBJ2-7
abundance: NA
v_gene: TRBV2
d_gene: NA

CDR3aa: CASSLTGGPGNTIYF
CDR3nt: TGTGCCAGCAGCTTAACTGGAGGGCCTGGAAACACCATATATTTT
len: 15
j_gene: TRBJ1-3
abundance: NA
v_gene: TRBV7-6
d_gene: NA

CDR3aa: CASSVDQGGINTQYF
CDR3nt: TGTGCCAGCAGCGTAGACCAGGGTGGAATAAATACGCAGTATTTT
len: 15
j_gene: TRBJ2-3
abundance: NA
v_gene: TRBV9
d_gene: NA

CDR3aa: CASRRSSGANVLTF
CDR3nt: TGTGCCAGCAGGAGAAGCTCTGGGGCCAACGTCCTGACTTTC
len: 14
j_gene: TRBJ2-6
abundance: NA
v_gene: TRBV7-2
d_gene: NA

CDR3aa: CASSQTTLGQRYGEQFF
CDR3nt: TGTGCCAGCAGCCAAACTACCTTAGGACAGCGATACGGTGAGCAGTTCTTC
len: 17
j_gene: TRBJ2-1
abundance: few
v_gene: TRBV4-2
d_gene: NA

CDR3aa: CASSPLWESEQYF
CDR3nt: TGTGCCAGCAGCCCCCTCTGGGAGAGCGAGCAGTACTTC
len: 13
j_gene: TRBJ2-7
abundance: NA
v_gene: TRBV2
d_gene: NA

CDR3aa: CASSVRGDRDNEQFF
CDR3nt: TGTGCCAGCAGCGTGAGGGGGGACAGGGACAATGAGCAGTTCTTC
len: 15
j_gene: TRBJ2-1
abundance: NA
v_gene: TRBV9
d_gene: TRBD1

CDR3aa: CASTVTPNTGELFF
CDR3nt: TGTGCCAGCACCGTGACACCGAACACCGGGGAGCTGTTTTTT
len: 14
j_gene: TRBJ2-2
abundance: NA
v_gene: TRBV27
d_gene: NA

CDR3aa: CASSQGDRQGNEKLFF
CDR3nt: TGCGCCAGCAGCCAAGGGGATCGCCAGGGTAATGAAAAACTGTTTTTT
len: 16
j_gene: TRBJ1-4
abundance: NA
v_gene: TRBV4-1
d_gene: NA

CDR3aa: CASSLISSPLHF
CDR3nt: TGTGCCAGCAGCTTGATCTCTTCACCCCTCCACTTT
len: 12
j_gene: TRBJ1-6
abundance: NA
v_gene: TRBV5-6
d_gene: NA

CDR3aa: CASSLITAEQYF
CDR3nt: TGTGCCAGCAGCTTAATCACAGCCGAGCAGTACTTC
len: 12
j_gene: TRBJ2-7
abundance: NA
v_gene: TRBV11-2
d_gene: NA

CDR3aa: CASSMRGRLEAFF
CDR3nt: TGTGCCAGTAGTATGCGGGGACGGCTTGAAGCTTTCTTT
len: 13
j_gene: TRBJ1-1
abundance: few
v_gene: TRBV19
d_gene: NA

CDR3aa: CASSTRQGANTGELFF
CDR3nt: TGTGCCAGCAGCACAAGACAGGGAGCGAACACCGGGGAGCTGTTTTTT
len: 16
j_gene: TRBJ2-2
abundance: NA
v_gene: TRBV9
d_gene: TRBD1

CDR3aa: CASSLGTFKYF
CDR3nt: TGTGCCAGCAGCCTAGGGACATTTAAGTACTTC
len: 11
j_gene: TRBJ2-7
abundance: once
v_gene: TRBV11-2
d_gene: NA

CDR3aa: CASSLNAGSTEAFF
CDR3nt: TGTGCCAGCAGCTTAAATGCGGGGAGCACTGAAGCTTTCTTT
len: 14
j_gene: TRBJ1-1
abundance: once
v_gene: TRBV11-2
d_gene: NA